This TCR beta chain stems from a study of T cell repertoires in cytomegalovirus infection. The CDR3 is made up of 21 amino acids. V lost 1 base to trimming and J lost 0 bases; unmatched junction nucleotides: 12. The table lists this clonotype with many counts. TCRdb processed the reads anew with MiXCR; each CDR3 protein has one entry. This sample has a few hundred thousand distinct CDR3 sequences; around a tenth occur once, and the top ten carry over 3.5%. V gene TRBV12-3 or TRBV12-4 combines with J gene TRBJ2-1, with TRBD2 matching over 13 bases. This receptor was identified in a human donor in good health (CMV status not recorded). Some clones in this sample may be carry-over from other donors' samples. The sequenced sample consisted of PBMCs. CDR3 in DNA: TGTGCCAGCAGTTTAGTGGCGCGACTAGCGGGAGGCCAGAGCTCCTACAATGAGCAGTTCTTC. Protein: CASSLVARLAGGQSSYNEQFF.